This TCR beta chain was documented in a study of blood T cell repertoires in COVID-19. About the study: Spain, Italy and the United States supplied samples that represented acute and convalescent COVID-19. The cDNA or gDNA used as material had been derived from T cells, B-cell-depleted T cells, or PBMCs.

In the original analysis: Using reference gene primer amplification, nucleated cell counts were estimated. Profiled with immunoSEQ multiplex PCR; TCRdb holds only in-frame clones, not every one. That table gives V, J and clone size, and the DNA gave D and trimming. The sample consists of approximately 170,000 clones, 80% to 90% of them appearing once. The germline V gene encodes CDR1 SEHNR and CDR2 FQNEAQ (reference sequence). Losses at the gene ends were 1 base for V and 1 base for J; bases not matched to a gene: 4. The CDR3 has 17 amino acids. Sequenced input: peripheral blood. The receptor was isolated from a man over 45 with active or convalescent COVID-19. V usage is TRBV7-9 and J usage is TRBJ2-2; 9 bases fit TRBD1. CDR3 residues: CASSLGDRVWNTGELFF. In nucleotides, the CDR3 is TGTGCCAGCAGCTTAGGGGACAGGGTTTGGAACACCGGGGAGCTGTTTTTT.